This T cell receptor (beta chain) was retrieved from a study of blood T cells in healthy people across ages (dated by TCRdb to the mid-2010s). General notes on the study: In model experiments, roughly one uniquely barcoded TCR beta cDNA molecule per two T cells was captured by template switching. Using deep sequencing normalized with unique cDNA molecular identifiers, the study measured how TCR beta repertoire diversity changes with age. The donors were divided into four age groups: young (average roughly 15 years), middle-aged (approximately 39), aged (roughly 60) and long-lived (more than 75). Donors of different ages were randomly distributed across sequencing lanes to avoid experimental bias. The study analyzed two additional independent replicas of 1 million unique cDNA reads from the same blood draw for two donors, one aged 18 to 29 and one aged 80 or older. The study at large found these results: Total diversity estimates from one million sequenced T cells were considered lower bounds and underestimates. The percentage of naive T cells measured by flow cytometry correlated strongly with observed TCR beta diversity. The long-lived group showed more naive CD4+ T cells, fewer expanded clones and increased TCR diversity than the aged group, suggesting age selection. As age increased, observed TCR beta diversity per million T cells dropped in a roughly linear way, and a significant reduction was already evident by age roughly 36. Because donor CMV infection status was unknown, age-related changes in expanded clonotypes were potentially confounded. Since profiling was done on bulk unsorted PBMCs, naive and antigen-experienced compartments could not be conclusively compared.

Notes on this clonotype: This receptor's antigen is unknown. Per-nucleotide qualities are absent, and no much larger clonotype sits a single base away.

Libraries were made using 5' RACE. These reads were obtained on an Illumina HiSeq 2500. The second PCR ran for about 6 to 12 cycles and used a J-beta primer mix along with a sample-barcoded 5' primer. A unique molecular identifier was introduced onto each TCR beta cDNA molecule by a template-switch 5' adaptor carrying 12 random nucleotides. At least 3 million CDR3-containing paired-end reads were obtained from each sample. First-strand cDNA was synthesized from all RNA with the Mint cDNA synthesis kit, primed by a TRBC-specific oligonucleotide. Following uracil-DNA glycosylase treatment, a first 18-cycle PCR with universal primers M1SS and BC2_uni_R was performed on all cDNA. In the paper's pipeline: For normalization, 1 million high-quality reads, each with a distinct molecular identifier, were randomly selected from each sample. Instead of being binned into consensus sequences, reads that shared molecular identifiers were thrown out. MiTCR, run with a Q25 quality threshold and the strictest error-elimination algorithm, handled CDR3 identification, clonotype clustering and error correction. A nonparametric unseen species model with Euler transformation was used to estimate lower-bound total TCR beta diversity. TCRdb reprocessing: public reads trimmed at Q25 with fastp, clones called with MiXCR, in-frame beta chains kept. Identical CDR3 proteins give one entry, which carries the most common genes and DNA. Clone size and V and J calls follow TCRdb, not the original study. The sample table records 850,000 to 1,300,000 distinct CDR3 sequences; over 35% of these occur just once. Approximately 20% of the sample comes from the top ten.

Systemically healthy Caucasian individuals from Russia, about 38 in total and aged roughly 6 to 100 years, were included as donors. Around 9.8 milliliters of peripheral blood were collected from each donor into EDTA-treated Vacutainer tubes. Ficoll-Paque density-gradient centrifugation was used to isolate PBMCs, with at least 6.5 million obtained per sample. Total RNA was extracted from PBMCs with Trizol reagent, with at least 5.5 micrograms obtained per sample. Naive CD45RAhigh/CD27high T cell percentages were measured by flow cytometry on a PBMC aliquot from every donor. Sample: blood. This receptor was taken from a woman aged 60-70 years in good health.

The DNA is as follows: TGTGCCAGTGGTACAGGGGCGGGGAAAATGAACACTGAAGCTTTCTTT. Its product reads: CASGTGAGKMNTEAFF. Rearrangement joined TRBV19 to TRBJ1-1; 7 bases in the middle match TRBD1. The CDR3 covers 16 residues, taking in both the cysteine and the phenylalanine. The retained sequence is limited to the CDR3, 48 bases, with the frame set at the first base. Relative to germline, V is missing 8 bases and J is missing 0 bases, with 12 bases of the junction outside any gene match. Reading the germline V gene (reference sequence) gives CDR1 LNHDA and CDR2 SQIVND.